This TCR beta chain was recovered during a study of cytomegalovirus exposure and HLA in healthy donors. Study-wide points: Previous analysis showed most TCR beta V segments were productive about 87% or about 30% of the time.

Use of 60 Vbeta and 13 Jbeta primers characterized the PCR. Clones were read by immunoSEQ multiplex PCR, and TCRdb kept only the in-frame ones, dropping some. The sample includes approximately 73,000 clones, 60% to 75% of them seen just once. This clone showed up just a few times. What it recognizes is unknown. This sample also contains other DNA sequences that code for the same CDR3. Germline CDR1 KGHSH, CDR2 LQKENI. With 3 bases clipped from V and 2 bases from J, the junction kept 0 bases outside the gene matches. The length of the CDR3 is 13 residues. The TCR was taken from a man aged 65-85 years in good health and CMV-seronegative. The V and J genes are TRBV18 and TRBJ2-5, with 7 bases lining up with TRBD1. Sequencing input: PBMCs. The CDR3 region has the DNA TGTGCCAGCTCACCGGGACAGCAAGAGACCCAGTACTTC. Residues: CASSPGQQETQYF.